The rows below give T cell receptor beta chains drawn from one sample of a study of T-cell reconstitution after alpha-beta-depleted transplantation in children. A single record per CDR3 protein comes from TCRdb applying MiXCR to the PCR reads. The data hold hundreds of thousands of distinct CDR3 sequences, with approximately 19% observed a single time. The sequencing here drew on PBMCs, mostly from graft donor cells, taken 360 days after TCRalphabeta/CD19-depleted stem cell transplant. All receptors come from a male patient between 2 and 9 years old who had a stem cell transplant for acute lymphoblastic leukemia, so the T cells may come from the graft donor. The conserved cysteine and the conserved F or W are not part of the CDR3 here. The order of the fields is D gene, clone size, V gene, J gene, CDR3 protein. The D gene is left open where the match is weak. A row's size may be missing; if present it is once, few, many or a size class.

d_call: TRBD1; clone_size: NA; v_call: TRBV12-5; j_call: TRBJ2-4; cdr3_aa: ASGLVNRGHQAKNIQY
d_call: NA; clone_size: NA; v_call: TRBV5-1; j_call: TRBJ1-3; cdr3_aa: ASSPIGPSGSGNTIY
d_call: NA; clone_size: NA; v_call: TRBV6-5; j_call: TRBJ2-2; cdr3_aa: ASSYQGGGANTGELF
d_call: NA; clone_size: NA; v_call: TRBV20-1; j_call: TRBJ2-5; cdr3_aa: SARWGSEETQY
d_call: NA; clone_size: NA; v_call: TRBV6-2/TRBV6-3; j_call: TRBJ2-1; cdr3_aa: ASSYSANEQF
d_call: NA; clone_size: NA; v_call: TRBV20-1; j_call: TRBJ2-7; cdr3_aa: SASPEGYEQY
d_call: NA; clone_size: NA; v_call: TRBV5-1; j_call: TRBJ1-1; cdr3_aa: ASSLPTSNTEAF
d_call: NA; clone_size: NA; v_call: TRBV7-6; j_call: TRBJ2-7; cdr3_aa: ASSLPGVEQY
d_call: NA; clone_size: few; v_call: TRBV5-1; j_call: TRBJ1-2; cdr3_aa: ASSLARLNNYGYT
d_call: NA; clone_size: few; v_call: TRBV29-1; j_call: TRBJ2-7; cdr3_aa: SVGDYSYEQY
d_call: TRBD1; clone_size: few; v_call: TRBV7-6; j_call: TRBJ2-1; cdr3_aa: ASSLGQGVGYEQF
d_call: NA; clone_size: many; v_call: TRBV29-1; j_call: TRBJ2-3; cdr3_aa: SVVYYTDTQY
d_call: TRBD1; clone_size: NA; v_call: TRBV7-2; j_call: TRBJ2-7; cdr3_aa: ASSSQGAATYEQY